This T cell receptor (beta chain) comes out of a study of blood T cell repertoires in COVID-19. Background on the study: The origin of the acute and convalescent COVID-19 samples was the United States, Italy and Spain. Sample material is recorded as cDNA or gDNA derived from T cells, B-cell-depleted T cells, or PBMCs.

Looked up from germline, CDR1 is SGHTA and CDR2 is FQGNSA. The V end was cut by 2 bases, the J end by 0 bases, with 8 bases between. CDR3 size: 14 residues. Original methodology: For nucleated cells, counts were estimated from reference gene primer amplification. The method was immunoSEQ multiplex PCR; TCRdb's version includes in-frame clones alone and lacks a portion of them. From that table come the V and J calls and clone size; the DNA was used to work out D and trimming. In the table there are 130,000 or so clones, 75% to 85% of which are singletons. V usage is TRBV7-2 and J usage is TRBJ2-7; TRBD1 might be the D (6 bases). The sample comprised peripheral blood. The clonotype originates from a human donor in a cohort sampled during active COVID-19. CDR3 bases: TGTGCCAGCAGCTTACAGGGGAGCTCCTACGAGCAGTACTTC. This translates into CASSLQGSSYEQYF.